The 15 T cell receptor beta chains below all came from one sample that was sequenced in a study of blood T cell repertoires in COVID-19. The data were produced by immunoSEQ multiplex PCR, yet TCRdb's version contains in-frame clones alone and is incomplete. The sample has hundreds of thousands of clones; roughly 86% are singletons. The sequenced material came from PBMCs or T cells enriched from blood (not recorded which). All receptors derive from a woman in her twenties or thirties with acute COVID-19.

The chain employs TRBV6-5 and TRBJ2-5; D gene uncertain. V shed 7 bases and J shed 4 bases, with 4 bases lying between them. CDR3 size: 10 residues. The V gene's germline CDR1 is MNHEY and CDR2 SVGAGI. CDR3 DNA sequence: TGTGCCAGCACTCGAGAGACCCAGTACTTC. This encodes CASTRETQYF.

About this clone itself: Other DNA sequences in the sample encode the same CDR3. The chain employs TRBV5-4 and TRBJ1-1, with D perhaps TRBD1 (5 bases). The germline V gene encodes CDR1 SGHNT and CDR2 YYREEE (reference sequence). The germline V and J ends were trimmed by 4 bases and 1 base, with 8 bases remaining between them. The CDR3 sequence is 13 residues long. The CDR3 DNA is TGTGCCAGCAGCCTCGACAGGAACACTGAAGCTTTCTTT. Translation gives CASSLDRNTEAFF. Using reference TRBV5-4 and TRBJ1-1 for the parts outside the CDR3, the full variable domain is ETGVTQSPTHLIKTRGQQVTLRCSSQSGHNTVSWYQQALGQGPQFIFQYYREEENGRGNFPPRFSGLQFPNYSSELNVNALELDDSALYLCASSLDRNTEAFFGQGTRLTVV.

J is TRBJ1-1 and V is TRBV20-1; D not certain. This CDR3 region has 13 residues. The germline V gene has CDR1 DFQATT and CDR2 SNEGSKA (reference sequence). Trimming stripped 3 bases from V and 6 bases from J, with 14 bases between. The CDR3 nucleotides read TGCAGTGCTAGTCCGGGAATGAGCTCTGAAGCTTTCTTT. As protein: CSASPGMSSEAFF.

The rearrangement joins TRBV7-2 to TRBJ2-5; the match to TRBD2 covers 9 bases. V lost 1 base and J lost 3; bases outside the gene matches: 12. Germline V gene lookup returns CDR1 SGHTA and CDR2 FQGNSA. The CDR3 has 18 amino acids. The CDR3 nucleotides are TGTGCCAGCAGCTTAGGATTTGCGGGGGGGGATATTAAAGAGACCCAGTACTTC. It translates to CASSLGFAGGDIKETQYF.

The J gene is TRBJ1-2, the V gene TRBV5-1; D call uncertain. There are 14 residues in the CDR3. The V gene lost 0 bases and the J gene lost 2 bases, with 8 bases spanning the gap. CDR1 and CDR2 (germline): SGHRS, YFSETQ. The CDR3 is CASSLEQTNYGYTF. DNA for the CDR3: TGCGCCAGCAGCTTGGAACAGACGAACTATGGCTACACCTTC.

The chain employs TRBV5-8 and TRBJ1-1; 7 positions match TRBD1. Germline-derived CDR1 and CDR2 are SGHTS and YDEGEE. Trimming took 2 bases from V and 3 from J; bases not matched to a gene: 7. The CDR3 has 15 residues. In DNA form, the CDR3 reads TGTGCCAGCAGCTTCGCGATAGGGGGCTACACTGAAGCTTTCTTT. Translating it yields CASSFAIGGYTEAFF.

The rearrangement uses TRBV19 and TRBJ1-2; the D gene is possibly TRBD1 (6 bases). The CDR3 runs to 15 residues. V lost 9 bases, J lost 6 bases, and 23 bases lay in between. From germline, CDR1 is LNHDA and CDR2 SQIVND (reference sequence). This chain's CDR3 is CASRDTGKARNGYTF. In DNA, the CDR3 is TGTGCCAGCCGAGACACAGGGAAAGCAAGGAATGGCTACACCTTC.

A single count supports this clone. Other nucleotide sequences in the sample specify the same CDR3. CDR3 amino acids: CASSLGLGEQYF. The CDR3 nucleotides read TGTGCCAGCAGCCTCGGACTGGGCGAGCAGTACTTC. This chain joins TRBV7-9 and TRBJ2-7; D might be TRBD2 (5 bases). This CDR3 is built from 12 residues. Germline loops: CDR1 SEHNR, CDR2 FQNEAQ (reference sequence). Trimming pared 5 bases from V and 6 bases from J, leaving 11 bases between. Full variable domain (outside the CDR3, taken from reference TRBV7-9 and TRBJ2-7): DTGVSQNPRHKITKRGQNVTFRCDPISEHNRLYWYRQTLGQGPEFLTYFQNEAQLEKSRLLSDRFSAERPKGSFSTLEIQRTEQGDSAMYLCASSLGLGEQYFGPGTRLTVT.

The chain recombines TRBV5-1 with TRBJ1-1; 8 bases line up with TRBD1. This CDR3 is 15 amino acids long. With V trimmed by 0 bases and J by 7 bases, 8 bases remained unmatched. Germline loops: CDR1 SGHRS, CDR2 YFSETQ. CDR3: CASSLGQGALGEAFF. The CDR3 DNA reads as TGCGCCAGCAGCTTGGGGCAGGGGGCGCTTGGTGAAGCTTTCTTT.

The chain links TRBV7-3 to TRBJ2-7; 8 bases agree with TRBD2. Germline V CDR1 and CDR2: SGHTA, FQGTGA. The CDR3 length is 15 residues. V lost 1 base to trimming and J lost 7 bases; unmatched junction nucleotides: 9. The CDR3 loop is CASSLKAGGLWEQYF. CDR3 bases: TGTGCCAGCAGCTTAAAGGCGGGGGGATTGTGGGAGCAGTACTTC.

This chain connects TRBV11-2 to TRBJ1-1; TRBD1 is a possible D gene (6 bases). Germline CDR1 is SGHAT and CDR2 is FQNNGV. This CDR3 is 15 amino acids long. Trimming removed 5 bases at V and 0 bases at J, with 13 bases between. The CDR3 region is CASSPLGTMNTEAFF. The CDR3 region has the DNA TGTGCCAGCAGCCCTCTCGGGACAATGAACACTGAAGCTTTCTTT.

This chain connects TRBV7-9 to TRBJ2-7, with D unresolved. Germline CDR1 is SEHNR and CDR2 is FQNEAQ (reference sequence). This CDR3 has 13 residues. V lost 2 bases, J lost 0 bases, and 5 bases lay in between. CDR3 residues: CASSLYSSYEQYF. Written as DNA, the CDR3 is TGTGCCAGCAGCTTATATAGCTCCTACGAGCAGTACTTC.

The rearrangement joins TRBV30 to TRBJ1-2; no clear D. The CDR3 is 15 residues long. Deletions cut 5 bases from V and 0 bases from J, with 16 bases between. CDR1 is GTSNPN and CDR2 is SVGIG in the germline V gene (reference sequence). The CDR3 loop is CAWGGARGTNYGYTF. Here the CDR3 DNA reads TGTGCCTGGGGAGGCGCCCGGGGAACTAACTATGGCTACACCTTC.

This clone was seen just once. Here the CDR3 DNA reads TGTGCCAGCAGCTACGGGACAGGAGGAAACACCATATATTTT. Translating gives CASSYGTGGNTIYF. The genes are TRBV5-6 and TRBJ1-3; 8 positions agree with TRBD1. Looked up from germline, CDR1 is SGHDT and CDR2 is YYEEEE. V was pared by 3 bases and J by 4 bases, with 3 bases of the junction left unmatched. This CDR3 region has 14 residues. Full variable domain (outside the CDR3, taken from reference TRBV5-6 and TRBJ1-3): DAGVTQSPTHLIKTRGQQVTLRCSPKSGHDTVSWYQQALGQGPQFIFQYYEEEERQRGNFPDRFSGHQFPNYSSELNVNALLLGDSALYLCASSYGTGGNTIYFGEGSWLTVV.

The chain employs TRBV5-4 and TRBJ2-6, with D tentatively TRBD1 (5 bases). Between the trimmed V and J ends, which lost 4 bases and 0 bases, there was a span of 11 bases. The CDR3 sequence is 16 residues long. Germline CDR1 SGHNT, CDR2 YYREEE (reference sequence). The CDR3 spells CASSAGQGSGANVLTF. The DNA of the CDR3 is TGTGCCAGCAGCGCCGGGCAGGGCTCTGGGGCCAACGTCCTGACTTTC.